The 21 T cell receptor beta chains below come from one sample, sequenced in a study of blood T cell repertoires in COVID-19. TCRdb keeps only in-frame clones here, not all; method: immunoSEQ multiplex PCR. Altogether approximately 230,000 clones are present, 84% being singletons, with the ten largest covering about 20%. The specimen was peripheral blood. The receptors shown here come from a man aged 25-45 years with active or convalescent COVID-19.

This clone was counted between two and nine times. The chain uses TRBV9 and TRBJ1-5; D unresolved. This CDR3 has 13 amino acids. The germline V and J ends were trimmed by 7 bases and 5 bases, with 13 bases remaining between them. Germline CDR1 and CDR2: SGDLS and YYNGEE. This CDR3 reads CASSRSGDQPQHF. The CDR3 DNA reads as TGTGCCAGCTCGAGGTCCGGGGATCAGCCCCAGCATTTT.

V gene TRBV7-9 combines with J gene TRBJ2-6; D unresolved. The V gene lost 1 base and the J gene lost 5 bases, with 12 bases spanning the gap. The CDR3 contains 16 residues. The germline V gene encodes CDR1 SEHNR and CDR2 FQNEAQ (reference sequence). The CDR3 DNA reads as TGTGCCAGCAGCTTAGGAGGTTCGCACAGGGCCAACGTCCTGACTTTC. It is translated as CASSLGGSHRANVLTF.

The rearrangement links TRBV27 to TRBJ2-4, with TRBD1 identical over 7 bases. Germline V gene data show CDR1 as MNHEY and CDR2 as SMNVEV (reference sequence). Germline trimming cut 7 bases from V and 7 bases from J; bases unmatched to any gene: 7. The CDR3 covers 13 residues. The CDR3 region has the DNA TGTGCCAGCACGGGGACAGTTGGCAACATTCAGTACTTC. It is translated as CASTGTVGNIQYF.

A single count supports this clone. The chain combines TRBV18 with TRBJ1-5, with D maybe TRBD1 (6 bases). The CDR3 extends over 15 amino acids. V gave up 3 bases and J gave up 3 bases, with 12 bases separating them. Germline V gives CDR1 KGHSH, CDR2 LQKENI. The CDR3 coding sequence is TGTGCCAGCTCACCTGCCGACAGGATCAATCAGCCCCAGCATTTT. It is translated as CASSPADRINQPQHF.

This clone has just a few counts. Other DNA variants within this sample encode the same CDR3. V and J are TRBV2 and TRBJ1-2; possibly TRBD1 for D (6 bases). The germline CDR1 and CDR2 sequences are SNHLY and FYNNEI. Trimming cost V 5 bases and J 2 bases, with 9 bases left between them. This CDR3 contains 13 residues. DNA for the CDR3: TGTGCCAGCAGTAGGACAGCCAACTATGGCTACACCTTC. Amino acids: CASSRTANYGYTF.

V is TRBV10-2 and J is TRBJ1-1; TRBD1 matches at 7 bases. The CDR3 runs 14 residues. In germline, CDR1 is WSHSY, CDR2 SAAADI. V trimming: 6 bases; J trimming: 0 bases; junction bases outside the gene matches: 4. This chain's CDR3 is CASRETGMNTEAFF. CDR3 coding DNA: TGCGCCAGCAGAGAGACAGGGATGAACACTGAAGCTTTCTTT.

CDR3: CASSRGGVTDTQYF. The CDR3 DNA reads TGTGCCAGCAGCCGGGGTGGCGTAACAGATACGCAGTATTTT. The chain is built from TRBV5-4 and TRBJ2-3; TRBD2 is a possible D gene (5 bases). Germline lookup yields CDR1 SGHNT and CDR2 YYREEE (reference sequence). The CDR3 loop spans 14 amino acids. V was cut by 4 bases and J by 3 bases, with 12 bases left in between. The full variable domain, rest sourced from reference TRBV5-4 and TRBJ2-3, is ETGVTQSPTHLIKTRGQQVTLRCSSQSGHNTVSWYQQALGQGPQFIFQYYREEENGRGNFPPRFSGLQFPNYSSELNVNALELDDSALYLCASSRGGVTDTQYFGPGTRLTVL.

This clone was detected only a few times. This rearrangement joins TRBV15 to TRBJ2-3; 12 nucleotides align to TRBD2. Germline CDR1 LNHNV, CDR2 YYDKDF (reference sequence). Germline trimming cut 4 bases from V and 8 bases from J; bases unmatched to any gene: 4. This CDR3 is 14 amino acids long. CDR3 in amino acids: CATSTRTSGATQYF. CDR3 sequence (DNA): TGTGCCACCAGCACCAGGACTAGCGGGGCTACGCAGTATTTT. The whole variable domain, filled in from reference TRBV15 and TRBJ2-3, reads DAMVIQNPRYQVTQFGKPVTLSCSQTLNHNVMYWYQQKSSQAPKLLFHYYDKDFNNEADTPDNFQSRRPNTSFCFLDIRSPGLGDTAMYLCATSTRTSGATQYFGPGTRLTVL.

The chain uses TRBV6-5 and TRBJ1-3; D gene ambiguous. Germline CDR1 MNHEY, CDR2 SVGAGI. The CDR3 length is 14 residues. V lost 7 bases to trimming and J lost 0 bases, with 10 bases between them. CDR3 DNA: TGTGCCAGCAAAATCAGTCCCTCTGGAAACACCATATATTTT. This codes for CASKISPSGNTIYF.

The chain uses TRBV24-1 and TRBJ2-2; TRBD1 aligns across 8 bases. The CDR3 covers 16 residues. Germline V gene lookup returns CDR1 KGHDR and CDR2 SFDVKD. Trimming removed 5 bases from V and 6 bases from J; junction bases left unmatched: 10. CDR3 coding DNA: TGTGCCACCAGTGGTCGGCAGGGGGCGTTTTCCGGGGAGCTGTTTTTT. This sequence encodes CATSGRQGAFSGELFF.

The rearrangement links TRBV30 to TRBJ1-1; TRBD1 aligns across 7 bases. The CDR3 length is 13 residues. J gave up 2 bases and V 8 bases, and 8 bases lay outside the gene matches. The V gene's germline CDR1 is GTSNPN and CDR2 SVGIG (reference sequence). This CDR3 reads CARDRTSNTEAFF. The CDR3 region has the DNA TGTGCCCGGGACAGAACCTCCAACACTGAAGCTTTCTTT.

This chain uses TRBV14 with TRBJ2-7, with 9 bases lining up with TRBD1. The germline V gene encodes CDR1 SGHDN and CDR2 FVKESK. The CDR3 is 19 residues long. V shed 0 bases and J 3 bases; nucleotides not matched to a gene: 15. CDR3 amino acids: CASSQDRLAGTGPDYEQYF. DNA for the CDR3: TGTGCCAGCAGCCAAGATCGTCTGGCCGGGACAGGGCCCGACTACGAGCAGTACTTC.

The chain combines TRBV4-3 with TRBJ2-1; TRBD2 is a possible D gene (6 bases). CDR3 length equals 18 residues. With 1 base removed from V and 1 base from J, the gap between germline ends came to 17 bases. Germline V CDR1 and CDR2: LGHNA, YSLEER. This chain's CDR3 is CASSQGSYGSESYNEQFF. Written as DNA, the CDR3 is TGCGCCAGCAGCCAAGGTAGTTACGGGAGTGAGTCCTACAATGAGCAGTTCTTC.

The chain recombines TRBV5-1 with TRBJ2-2; 12 bases align to TRBD2. After removal of 2 bases from V and 7 bases from J, the junction contained 9 bases not matched to a gene. Germline V gene data show CDR1 as SGHRS and CDR2 as YFSETQ. This CDR3 region has 17 residues. CDR3 loop: CASSFSLAGGRGGELFF. Here the CDR3 DNA reads TGCGCCAGCAGCTTCTCCCTAGCGGGGGGGCGAGGCGGGGAGCTGTTTTTT.

The chain combines TRBV4-1 with TRBJ2-7, with 8 bases aligning to TRBD1. V was clipped by 4 bases and J by 0 bases; unmatched bases: 8. CDR3 length equals 16 residues. Germline-derived CDR1 and CDR2 are MGHRA and YSYEKL. The CDR3 DNA is TGCGCCAGCAGCCCAGGACAGGGTTGGACCTCCTACGAGCAGTACTTC. This gives the protein CASSPGQGWTSYEQYF.

This clone was seen only a few times. As DNA, the CDR3 is TGTGCCAGCTCACCTCCGGGTCAGACGAACACTGAAGCTTTCTTT. This codes for CASSPPGQTNTEAFF. The V and J genes are TRBV18 and TRBJ1-1; no reliable D call. The CDR3 totals 15 residues. V lost 3 bases, J lost 1 base, and 12 bases lay in between. The germline gives CDR1 KGHSH, CDR2 LQKENI.

The V and J genes are TRBV24-1 and TRBJ2-3; TRBD2 might be the D (7 bases). The CDR3 has 16 amino acids. The germline V gene has CDR1 KGHDR and CDR2 SFDVKD. The V end lost 3 bases, the J end lost 4 bases, and 16 bases lay between the germline ends. CDR3 region: CATSDPIVGGADTQYF. CDR3 DNA sequence: TGTGCCACCAGTGATCCGATAGTAGGGGGGGCAGATACGCAGTATTTT.

The chain employs TRBV6-5 and TRBJ2-1, with 10 bases lining up with TRBD2. Germline V gene data show CDR1 as MNHEY and CDR2 as SVGAGI. CDR3 length: 14 residues. V was clipped by 8 bases and J by 8 bases; unmatched bases: 9. The CDR3 spells CASRRTSGTHEQFF. The CDR3 coding sequence is TGTGCCAGCCGGCGGACTAGCGGCACACATGAGCAGTTCTTC.

V is TRBV28 and J is TRBJ1-1, with a weak D call TRBD1 (5 bases). The V end was cut by 6 bases, the J end by 5 bases, with 7 bases between. The CDR3 has 11 amino acids. Germline CDR1 reads MDHEN; CDR2 reads SYDVKM. CDR3 coding DNA: TGTGCCAGCAGGGGGGGGACTGAAGCTTTCTTT. Amino acids: CASRGGTEAFF.

This clone was counted once. The chain has TRBV21-1 and TRBJ2-7; the tabulated D call, TRBD2, remains unverified against the DNA. TRBV21-1 is described as a pseudogene. The CDR3 contains 16 residues. CDR3 nucleotide sequence: TGTGCCAGCAGCAACGCGGGCCCATGCCACCTCTACGAGCAGTACTTC. Translation: CASSNAGPCHLYEQYF.

This clone has only a few counts. One end of the junction fails to match germline, which may point to a read error. V and J are TRBV12-5 and TRBJ2-7; tentative D call: TRBD2 (5 bases). This CDR3 spans 14 amino acids. Germline V lookup: CDR1 LGHNT, CDR2 FRNRAP. The CDR3 here is CASGLGSPPFEQYF. CDR3 nucleotide sequence: TGTGCTAGTGGGTTGGGGAGCCCCCCTTTCGAGCAGTACTTC.